The T cell receptor beta chain described here comes from a study of blood T cell repertoires in COVID-19. About the study: The United States, Italy and Spain were the sources of the acute and convalescent COVID-19 samples.

The method was immunoSEQ multiplex PCR; TCRdb's version includes in-frame clones alone and lacks a portion of them. Of roughly 180,000 clones in the sample, just under 85% were seen once. This TCR derives from a man aged 40-55 years who had recovered from COVID-19. The sequencing sample was made of peripheral blood.

CDR3 in DNA: TGTGCCATCAGCCGGGACAGGGGGGACTTCCTGTACTTC. It encodes CAISRDRGDFLYF. The chain is built from TRBV10-3 and TRBJ2-7, with 11 positions matching TRBD1. There are 13 residues in the CDR3. With V trimmed by 6 bases and J by 12 bases, 10 bases remained unmatched. Germline assignment: CDR1 ENHRY and CDR2 SYGVKD.